A selection of T cell receptor beta chains follows, all from one sample in a study of T cell responses to AZD1222 COVID-19 vaccine. Some clones are missing from TCRdb's copy, which holds only in-frame ones; the method was immunoSEQ multiplex PCR. Here the sample spans over 110,000 clones, roughly 90% being singletons. Sequences were derived from peripheral blood, sampled 28 days after the second AZD1222 dose. These receptors all stem from an adult who received the AZD1222 COVID-19 vaccine. Each CDR3 is given with its conserved first and last residue. D genes are given only for firm matches. Clone size is not always given. Where it is, it says once, few, many or a class for expanded clones.

v_gene,abundance,j_gene,d_gene,CDR3aa,CDR3nt
TRBV6-4,-,TRBJ1-6,-,CASSERGSYNSPLHF,TGTGCCAGCAGTGAACGGGGTTCCTATAATTCACCCCTCCACTTT
TRBV30,-,TRBJ1-2,-,CAWSSTSRGDYTF,TGTGCCTGGAGTTCCACCTCGCGGGGCGACTACACCTTC
TRBV28,-,TRBJ2-5,TRBD2,CASSLFTSGKTQYF,TGTGCCAGCAGTTTATTTACTAGCGGTAAAACCCAGTACTTC
TRBV9,-,TRBJ2-3,-,CASSVASNVADTQYF,TGTGCCAGCAGCGTAGCTTCCAATGTGGCAGATACGCAGTATTTT
TRBV19,-,TRBJ1-2,-,CASSIKGPNYGYTF,TGTGCCAGTAGTATTAAAGGACCCAACTATGGCTACACCTTC
TRBV3-1/TRBV3-2,-,TRBJ1-1,-,CASSQVLVLATGGTEAFF,TGTGCCAGCAGCCAAGTCTTGGTATTGGCTACCGGGGGGACTGAAGCTTTCTTT
TRBV7-2,-,TRBJ2-5,TRBD1,CASSLRTGSWETQYF,TGTGCCAGCAGCTTAAGGACAGGGTCTTGGGAGACCCAGTACTTC
TRBV5-8,-,TRBJ2-3,TRBD1,CASSSGQVEDTQYF,TGTGCCAGCAGCTCGGGACAGGTGGAAGATACGCAGTATTTT
TRBV7-3,-,TRBJ2-1,-,CASSLSGVYNEQFF,TGTGCCAGCAGCTTATCGGGTGTGTACAATGAGCAGTTCTTC
TRBV28,-,TRBJ1-2,-,CASSPALLYGYTF,TGTGCCAGCAGTCCCGCTCTACTATATGGCTACACCTTC
TRBV5-4,-,TRBJ2-1,-,CASSLVAGSADNEQFF,TGTGCCAGCAGCTTGGTGGCGGGCTCAGCCGACAATGAGCAGTTCTTC
TRBV7-2,once,TRBJ2-7,-,CASSLTNRYSIGEQYF,TGTGCCAGCAGCTTGACAAACCGGTATTCAATTGGCGAGCAGTACTTC
TRBV30,few,TRBJ1-2,-,CAWSVRVGAYGYTF,TGTGCCTGGAGTGTAAGGGTGGGAGCCTATGGCTACACCTTC
TRBV11-2,few,TRBJ1-2,TRBD1,CASSQGATGAGGYTF,TGTGCCAGCAGCCAGGGAGCCACAGGGGCCGGTGGCTACACCTTC
TRBV12-2,-,TRBJ1-6,-,CASRLWAVLNSPLHF,TGTGCAAGTCGCTTATGGGCAGTCTTAAATTCACCCCTCCACTTT
TRBV7-9,-,TRBJ1-4,-,CASSYLSGQGNEKLFF,TGTGCCAGCAGCTACCTTTCGGGGCAGGGGAATGAAAAACTGTTTTTT
TRBV5-1,-,TRBJ1-2,-,CASSPQGSGYTF,TGCGCCAGCAGCCCCCAGGGGTCTGGCTACACCTTC
TRBV19,-,TRBJ2-1,TRBD2,CASSIDLLGGAYNEQFF,TGTGCCAGTAGTATAGATCTCCTGGGGGGGGCCTACAATGAGCAGTTCTTC
TRBV30,-,TRBJ2-1,TRBD2,CAWSVRAGGYNEQFF,TGTGCCTGGAGTGTACGGGCGGGAGGGTACAATGAGCAGTTCTTC
TRBV18,-,TRBJ1-4,TRBD1,CASSRQGQNEKLFF,TGTGCCAGCTCACGACAGGGGCAAAATGAAAAACTGTTTTTT
TRBV9,-,TRBJ1-6,-,CASSPRGYNSPLHF,TGTGCCAGCAGCCCTCGTGGGTATAATTCACCCCTCCACTTT
TRBV19,-,TRBJ1-3,-,CASRKSSGNTIYF,TGTGCCAGTAGGAAGAGCTCTGGAAACACCATATATTTT
TRBV5-4,-,TRBJ1-3,TRBD1,CASSLGGTAGNTIYF,TGTGCCAGCAGCTTAGGAGGGACAGCCGGAAACACCATATATTTT
TRBV5-6,-,TRBJ2-1,TRBD2,CASSLGRMGSGRREQFF,TGTGCCAGCAGCTTGGGGCGAATGGGTAGCGGGAGACGTGAGCAGTTCTTC
TRBV3-1/TRBV3-2,-,TRBJ1-6,-,CASSQVGNSPLHF,TGTGCCAGCAGCCAGGTTGGCAATTCACCCCTCCACTTT
TRBV4-3,few,TRBJ1-1,-,CASSSQVGAAEAFF,TGCGCCAGCAGCTCTCAGGTGGGCGCGGCTGAAGCTTTCTTT
TRBV7-2,-,TRBJ1-1,TRBD1,CASSRDRTNTEAFF,TGTGCCAGCAGCCGGGACAGAACGAACACTGAAGCTTTCTTT
TRBV9,once,TRBJ2-1,TRBD2,CASSVLAGVGEQFF,TGTGCCAGCAGCGTACTAGCGGGAGTCGGTGAGCAGTTCTTC
TRBV5-1,-,TRBJ2-5,TRBD2,CASSPLLLAGEGETQYF,TGCGCCAGCAGCCCCTTGCTCCTAGCGGGAGAAGGGGAGACCCAGTACTTC
TRBV5-1,-,TRBJ1-2,TRBD1,CASSLAWDRDSGYTF,TGCGCCAGCAGCTTGGCCTGGGACAGGGACTCTGGCTACACCTTC
TRBV12-2,-,TRBJ1-1,-,CASRLVNSYTPGDGPEAFF,TGTGCAAGTCGCTTAGTGAATTCCTACACCCCCGGCGACGGACCTGAAGCTTTCTTT
TRBV7-2,few,TRBJ2-1,TRBD2,CASSVAGGNYNEQFF,TGTGCCAGCAGCGTAGCGGGGGGGAACTACAATGAGCAGTTCTTC
TRBV6-5,-,TRBJ2-7,TRBD1,CASRAGTGHIYEQYF,TGTGCCAGCAGAGCCGGGACAGGCCACATCTACGAGCAGTACTTC
TRBV2,-,TRBJ2-7,-,CASRVGQSSYEQYF,TGTGCCAGCAGAGTCGGACAAAGCTCCTACGAGCAGTACTTC
TRBV5-1,-,TRBJ1-3,-,CASSLVNRPPGDHSGNTIYF,TGCGCCAGCAGCTTGGTAAATCGCCCGCCAGGGGACCACTCTGGAAACACCATATATTTT
TRBV15,-,TRBJ2-2,-,CATSRDILTPTGELFF,TGTGCCACCAGCAGAGATATCTTAACTCCAACCGGGGAGCTGTTTTTT
TRBV10-3,-,TRBJ2-7,-,CAISESGAAPSYEQYF,TGTGCCATCAGTGAGTCGGGGGCAGCGCCCTCCTACGAGCAGTACTTC
TRBV28,-,TRBJ1-2,-,CASSSGSRDYGYTF,TGTGCCAGCAGTTCAGGGTCTCGGGACTATGGCTACACCTTC
TRBV6-5,-,TRBJ2-3,-,CASSYSGAGTDTQYF,TGTGCCAGCAGTTACTCAGGGGCCGGGACAGATACGCAGTATTTT
TRBV19,-,TRBJ1-5,-,CASSPRDNGRNQPQHF,TGTGCCAGTAGTCCGCGGGACAACGGCCGCAATCAGCCCCAGCATTTT
TRBV6-5,-,TRBJ1-5,-,CASSFREGGQPQHF,TGTGCCAGCAGTTTCAGGGAGGGGGGACAGCCCCAGCATTTT
TRBV5-1,-,TRBJ2-1,TRBD1,CASSPGFYDRDLEQFF,TGCGCCAGCAGCCCGGGATTCTACGACAGGGATCTTGAGCAGTTCTTC
TRBV29-1,-,TRBJ1-1,-,CSVEGQMNTEAFF,TGCAGCGTTGAAGGACAGATGAACACTGAAGCTTTCTTT
TRBV5-1,-,TRBJ2-5,TRBD1,CASNRGQETQYF,TGCGCCAGCAACAGGGGACAAGAGACCCAGTACTTC
TRBV20-1,-,TRBJ2-5,-,CSASRTGQETQYF,TGCAGTGCTAGTCGGACTGGCCAAGAGACCCAGTACTTC